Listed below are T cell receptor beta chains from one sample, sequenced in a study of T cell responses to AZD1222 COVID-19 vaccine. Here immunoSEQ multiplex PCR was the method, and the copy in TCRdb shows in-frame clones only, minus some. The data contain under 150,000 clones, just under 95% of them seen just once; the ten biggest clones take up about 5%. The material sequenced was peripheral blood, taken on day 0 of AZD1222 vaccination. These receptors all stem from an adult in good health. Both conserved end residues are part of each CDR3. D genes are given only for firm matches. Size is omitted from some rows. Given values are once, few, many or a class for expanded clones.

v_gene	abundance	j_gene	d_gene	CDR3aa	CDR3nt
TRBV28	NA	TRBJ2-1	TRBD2	CASSSRLAGGPYNEQFF	TGTGCCAGCAGTTCCAGACTAGCGGGGGGGCCTTACAATGAGCAGTTCTTC
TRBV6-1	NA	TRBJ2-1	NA	CASSEALGSDSYNEQFF	TGTGCCAGCAGTGAAGCCCTCGGTAGCGACTCCTACAATGAGCAGTTCTTC
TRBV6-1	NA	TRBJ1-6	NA	CASSGFGQQYNSPLHF	TGTGCCAGCAGTGGGTTTGGACAGCAGTATAATTCACCCCTCCACTTT
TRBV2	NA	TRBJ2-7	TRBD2	CASSLEAAGSSEQYF	TGTGCCAGCAGCCTCGAGGCAGCGGGATCCTCCGAGCAGTACTTC
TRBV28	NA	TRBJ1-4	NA	CASRPAGPNEKLFF	TGTGCCAGCCGTCCGGCAGGCCCTAATGAAAAACTGTTTTTT
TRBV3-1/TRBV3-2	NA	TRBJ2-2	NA	CASSHGSGLTNTGELFF	TGTGCCAGCAGCCACGGCAGCGGATTAACGAACACCGGGGAGCTGTTTTTT
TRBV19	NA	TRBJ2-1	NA	CASSGGSSYNEQFF	TGTGCCAGTAGTGGGGGGAGCTCCTACAATGAGCAGTTCTTC
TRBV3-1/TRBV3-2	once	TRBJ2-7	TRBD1	CASSPTYLTGGSYEQYF	TGTGCCAGCAGCCCGACCTATTTGACAGGGGGCTCCTACGAGCAGTACTTC
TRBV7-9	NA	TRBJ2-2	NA	CAIRAGAYYSNTGELFF	TGTGCCATAAGGGCGGGGGCCTACTATTCGAACACCGGGGAGCTGTTTTTT
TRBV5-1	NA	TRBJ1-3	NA	CASSPGTAGAGTIYF	TGCGCCAGCAGCCCAGGGACTGCTGGGGCAGGCACCATATATTTT
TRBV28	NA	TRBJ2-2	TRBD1	CASRFSLGAIVGTGVTGELFF	TGTGCCAGCAGATTCAGTTTGGGCGCAATTGTTGGGACAGGGGTCACCGGGGAGCTGTTTTTT
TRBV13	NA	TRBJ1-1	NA	CASRWAGYTEAFF	TGTGCCAGCAGGTGGGCAGGGTACACTGAAGCTTTCTTT
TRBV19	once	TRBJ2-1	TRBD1	CASSILTGVGYNEQFF	TGTGCCAGTAGTATCTTGACAGGGGTTGGCTACAATGAGCAGTTCTTC
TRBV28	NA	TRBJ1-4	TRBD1	CASGAGTGHHNEKLFF	TGTGCCAGCGGAGCCGGGACAGGGCACCATAATGAAAAACTGTTTTTT
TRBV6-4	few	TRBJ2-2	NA	CASSDFYGSTTGELFF	TGTGCCAGCAGTGACTTTTACGGGAGTACCACCGGGGAGCTGTTTTTT
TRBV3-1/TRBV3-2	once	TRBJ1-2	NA	CASSQGTSYGYTF	TGTGCCAGCAGCCAAGGGACGTCTTATGGCTACACCTTC
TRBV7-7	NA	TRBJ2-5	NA	CASSLAFRVGETQYF	TGTGCTAGCAGCTTAGCATTCCGGGTAGGGGAGACCCAGTACTTC
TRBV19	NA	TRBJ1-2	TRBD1	CASTLQGVDGYTF	TGTGCCAGCACCTTACAGGGGGTGGATGGCTACACCTTC
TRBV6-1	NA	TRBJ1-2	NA	CASSEGNYGYTF	TGTGCCAGCAGTGAGGGTAACTATGGCTACACCTTC
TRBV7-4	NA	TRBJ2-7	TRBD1	CASSWDRGRISYEQYF	TGTGCCAGCAGCTGGGACAGGGGGCGTATTTCCTACGAGCAGTACTTC
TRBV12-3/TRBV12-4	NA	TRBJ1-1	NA	CASSLTGNTEAFF	TGTGCCAGTTCCTTGACAGGGAACACTGAAGCTTTCTTT
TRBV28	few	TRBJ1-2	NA	CASSLSQYGYTF	TGTGCCAGCAGTTTATCACAGTATGGCTACACCTTC
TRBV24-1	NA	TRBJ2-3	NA	CATSEHGRDTQYF	TGTGCCACCAGTGAGCACGGACGGGATACGCAGTATTTT
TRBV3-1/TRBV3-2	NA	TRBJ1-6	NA	CASSQGGVSYNSPLHF	TGTGCCAGCAGCCAAGGGGGGGTATCCTATAATTCACCCCTCCACTTT
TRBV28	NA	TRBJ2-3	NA	CATLAVLPSTDTQYF	TGTGCCACCCTTGCGGTACTACCTAGCACAGATACGCAGTATTTT
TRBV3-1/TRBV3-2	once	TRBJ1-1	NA	CASSQDVNTEAFF	TGTGCCAGCAGCCAAGATGTGAACACTGAAGCTTTCTTT
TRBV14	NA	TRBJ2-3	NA	CASSGFGEITDTQYF	TGTGCCAGCAGTGGGTTCGGAGAGATCACAGATACGCAGTATTTT
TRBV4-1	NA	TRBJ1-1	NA	CASSQEYRVNQAFF	TGCGCCAGCAGCCAAGAATACAGGGTTAACCAAGCTTTCTTT